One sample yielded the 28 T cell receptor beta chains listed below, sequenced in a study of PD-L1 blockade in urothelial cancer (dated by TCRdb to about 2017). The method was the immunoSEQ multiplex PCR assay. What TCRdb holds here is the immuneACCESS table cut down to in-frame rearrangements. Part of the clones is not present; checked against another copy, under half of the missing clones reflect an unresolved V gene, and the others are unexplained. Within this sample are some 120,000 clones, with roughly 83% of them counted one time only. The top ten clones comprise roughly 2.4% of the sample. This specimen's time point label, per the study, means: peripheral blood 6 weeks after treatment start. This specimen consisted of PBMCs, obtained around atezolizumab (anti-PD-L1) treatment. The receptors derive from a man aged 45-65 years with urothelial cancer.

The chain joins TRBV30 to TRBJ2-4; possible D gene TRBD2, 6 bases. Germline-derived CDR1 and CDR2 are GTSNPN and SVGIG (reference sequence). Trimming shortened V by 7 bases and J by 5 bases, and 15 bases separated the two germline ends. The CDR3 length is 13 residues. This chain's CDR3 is CASFGEAQNIQYF. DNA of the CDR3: TGTGCCTCATTTGGGGAGGCCCAAAACATTCAGTACTTC.

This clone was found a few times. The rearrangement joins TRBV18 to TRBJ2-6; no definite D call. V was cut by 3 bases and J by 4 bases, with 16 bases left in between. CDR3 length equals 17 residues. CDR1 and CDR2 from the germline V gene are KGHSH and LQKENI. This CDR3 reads CASSPTPVGAGANVLTF. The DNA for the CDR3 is TGTGCCAGCTCACCGACTCCAGTTGGCGCCGGGGCCAACGTCCTGACTTTC.

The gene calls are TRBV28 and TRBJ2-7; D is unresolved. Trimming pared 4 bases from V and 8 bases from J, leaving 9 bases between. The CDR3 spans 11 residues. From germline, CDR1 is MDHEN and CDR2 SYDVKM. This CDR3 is CASSSPLQQYF. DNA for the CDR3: TGTGCCAGCAGTTCCCCCCTCCAGCAGTACTTC.

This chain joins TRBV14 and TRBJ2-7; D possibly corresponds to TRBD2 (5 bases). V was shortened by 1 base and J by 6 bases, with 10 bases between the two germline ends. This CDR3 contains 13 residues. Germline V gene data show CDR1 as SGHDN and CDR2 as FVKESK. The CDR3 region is CASSQAPRGEQYF. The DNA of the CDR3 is TGTGCCAGCAGCCAAGCGCCTCGGGGCGAGCAGTACTTC.

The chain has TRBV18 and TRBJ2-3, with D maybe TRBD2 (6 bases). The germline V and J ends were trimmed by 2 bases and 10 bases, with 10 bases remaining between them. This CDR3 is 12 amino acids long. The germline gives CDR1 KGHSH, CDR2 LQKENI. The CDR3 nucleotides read TGTGCCAGCTCACCAATAGGGGAGGCGCAGTATTTT. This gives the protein CASSPIGEAQYF.

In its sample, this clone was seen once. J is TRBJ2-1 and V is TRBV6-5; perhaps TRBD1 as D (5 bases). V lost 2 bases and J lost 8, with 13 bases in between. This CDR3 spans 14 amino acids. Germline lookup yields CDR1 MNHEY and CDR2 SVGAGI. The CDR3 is CASSYGQGRDEQFF. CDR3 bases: TGTGCCAGCAGTTACGGGCAGGGTCGGGATGAGCAGTTCTTC.

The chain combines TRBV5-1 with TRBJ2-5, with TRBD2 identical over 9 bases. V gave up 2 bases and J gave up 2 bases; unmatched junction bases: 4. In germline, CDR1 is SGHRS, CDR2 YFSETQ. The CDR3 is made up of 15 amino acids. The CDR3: CASSLGTSTQETQYF. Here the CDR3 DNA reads TGCGCCAGCAGCTTAGGGACTAGCACACAAGAGACCCAGTACTTC.

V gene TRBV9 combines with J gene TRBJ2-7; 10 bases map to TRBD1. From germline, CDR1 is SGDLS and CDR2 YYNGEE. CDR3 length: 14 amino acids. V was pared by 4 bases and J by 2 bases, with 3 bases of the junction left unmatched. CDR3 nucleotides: TGTGCCAGCAGCTTGGGACAGGGGCCCTACGAGCAGTACTTC. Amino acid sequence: CASSLGQGPYEQYF.

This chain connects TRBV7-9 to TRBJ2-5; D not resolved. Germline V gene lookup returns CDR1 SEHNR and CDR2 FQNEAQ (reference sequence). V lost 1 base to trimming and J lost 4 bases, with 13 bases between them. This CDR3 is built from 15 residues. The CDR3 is CASSLVESIGETQYF. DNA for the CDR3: TGTGCCAGCAGCTTAGTGGAGAGTATTGGAGAGACCCAGTACTTC.

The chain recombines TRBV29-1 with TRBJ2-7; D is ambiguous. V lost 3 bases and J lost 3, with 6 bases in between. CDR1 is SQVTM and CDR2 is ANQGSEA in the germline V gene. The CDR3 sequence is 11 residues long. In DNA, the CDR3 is TGCAGCGTTGAGGCAGACTACGAGCAGTACTTC. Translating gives CSVEADYEQYF.

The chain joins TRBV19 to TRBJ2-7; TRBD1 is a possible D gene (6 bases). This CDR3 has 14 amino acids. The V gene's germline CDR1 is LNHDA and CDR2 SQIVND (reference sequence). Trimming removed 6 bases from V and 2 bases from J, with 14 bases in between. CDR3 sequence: CASSLTGRTYEQYF. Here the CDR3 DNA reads TGTGCCAGTAGCCTAACAGGGCGGACCTACGAGCAGTACTTC.

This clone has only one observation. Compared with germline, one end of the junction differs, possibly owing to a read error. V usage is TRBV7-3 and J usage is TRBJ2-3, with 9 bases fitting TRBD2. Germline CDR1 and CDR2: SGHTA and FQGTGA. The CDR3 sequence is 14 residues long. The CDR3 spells CASSLGTSIDTQYF. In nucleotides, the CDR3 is TGTGCCAGCAGCTTAGGGACTAGCATAGATACGCAGTATTTT.

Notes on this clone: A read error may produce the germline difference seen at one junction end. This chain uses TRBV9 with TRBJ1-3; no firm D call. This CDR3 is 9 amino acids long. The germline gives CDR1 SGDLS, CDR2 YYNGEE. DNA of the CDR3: TGTGCCAGCAGCGTAGTGGAGGATTTT. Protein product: CASSVVEDF.

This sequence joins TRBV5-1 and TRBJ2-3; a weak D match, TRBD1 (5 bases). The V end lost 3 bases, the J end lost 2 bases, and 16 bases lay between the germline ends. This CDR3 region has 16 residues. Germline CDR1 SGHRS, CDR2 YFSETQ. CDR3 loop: CASSWGSGLHTDTQYF. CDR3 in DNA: TGCGCCAGCAGCTGGGGCTCGGGTCTCCACACAGATACGCAGTATTTT.

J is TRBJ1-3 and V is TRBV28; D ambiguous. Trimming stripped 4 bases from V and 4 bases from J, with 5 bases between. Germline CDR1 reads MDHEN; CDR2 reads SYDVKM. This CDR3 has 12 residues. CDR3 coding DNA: TGTGCCAGCAGTTCTATCGGAAACACCATATATTTT. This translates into CASSSIGNTIYF.

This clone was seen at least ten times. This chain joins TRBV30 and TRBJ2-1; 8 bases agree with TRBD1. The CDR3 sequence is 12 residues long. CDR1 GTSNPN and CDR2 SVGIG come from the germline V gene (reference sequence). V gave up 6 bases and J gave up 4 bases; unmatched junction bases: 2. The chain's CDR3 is CACRTGYNEQFF. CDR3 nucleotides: TGTGCCTGTAGGACAGGGTACAATGAGCAGTTCTTC.

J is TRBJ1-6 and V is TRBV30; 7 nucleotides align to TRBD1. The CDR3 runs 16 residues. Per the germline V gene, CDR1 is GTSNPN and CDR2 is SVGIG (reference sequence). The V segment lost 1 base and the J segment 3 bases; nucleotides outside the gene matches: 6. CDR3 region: CAWSDVRGFYNSPLHF. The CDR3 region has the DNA TGTGCCTGGAGTGACGTCAGGGGGTTCTATAATTCACCCCTCCACTTT. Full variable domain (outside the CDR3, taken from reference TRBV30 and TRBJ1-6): SQTIHQWPATLVQPVGSPLSLECTVEGTSNPNLYWYRQAAGRGLQLLFYSVGIGQISSEVPQNLSASRPQDRQFILSSKKLLLSDSGFYLCAWSDVRGFYNSPLHFGNGTRLTVT.

In nucleotides, the CDR3 is TGCGCCAGCAGCCCTTTGCTCAACTCTGACCAAGAGACCCAGTACTTC. Translated: CASSPLLNSDQETQYF. The J gene is TRBJ2-5, the V gene TRBV5-1, with D hard to call. The V end lost 4 bases, the J end lost 0 bases, and 16 bases lay between the germline ends. CDR1 is SGHRS and CDR2 is YFSETQ in the germline V gene. The CDR3 loop spans 16 amino acids.

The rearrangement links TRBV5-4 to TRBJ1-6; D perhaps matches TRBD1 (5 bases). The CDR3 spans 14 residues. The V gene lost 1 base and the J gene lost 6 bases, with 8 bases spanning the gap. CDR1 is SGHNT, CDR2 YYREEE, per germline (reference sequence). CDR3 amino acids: CASSLYRINSPLHF. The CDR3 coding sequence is TGTGCCAGCAGCTTGTACAGGATTAATTCACCCCTCCACTTT.

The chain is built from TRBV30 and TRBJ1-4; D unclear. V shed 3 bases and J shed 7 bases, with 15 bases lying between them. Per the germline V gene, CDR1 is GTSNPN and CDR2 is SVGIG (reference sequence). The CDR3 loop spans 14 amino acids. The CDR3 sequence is CAWSSKKRVEKLFF. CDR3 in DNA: TGTGCCTGGAGCAGCAAGAAACGGGTTGAAAAACTGTTTTTT.

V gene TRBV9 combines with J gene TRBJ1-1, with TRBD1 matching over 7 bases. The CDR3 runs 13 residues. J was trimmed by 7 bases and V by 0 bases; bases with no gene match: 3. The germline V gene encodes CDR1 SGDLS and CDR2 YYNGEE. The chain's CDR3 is CASSVVRDSEAFF. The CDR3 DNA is TGTGCCAGCAGCGTAGTAAGGGACAGTGAAGCTTTCTTT.

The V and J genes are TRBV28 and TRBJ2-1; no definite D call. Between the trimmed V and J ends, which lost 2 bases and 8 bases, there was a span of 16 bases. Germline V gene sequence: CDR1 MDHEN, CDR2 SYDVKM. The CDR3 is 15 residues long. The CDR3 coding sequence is TGTGCCAGCAGTTTAGAAAGAGGAGTTCGCGATGAGCAGTTCTTC. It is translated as CASSLERGVRDEQFF. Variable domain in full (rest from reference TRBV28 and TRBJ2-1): DVKVTQSSRYLVKRTGEKVFLECVQDMDHENMFWYRQDPGLGLRLIYFSYDVKMKEKGDIPEGYSVSREKKERFSLILESASTNQTSMYLCASSLERGVRDEQFFGPGTRLTVL.

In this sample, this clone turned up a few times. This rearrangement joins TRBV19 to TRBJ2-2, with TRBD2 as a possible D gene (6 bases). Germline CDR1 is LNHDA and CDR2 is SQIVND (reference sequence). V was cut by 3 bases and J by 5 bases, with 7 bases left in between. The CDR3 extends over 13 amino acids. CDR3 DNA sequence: TGTGCCAGTAGTATCAGCGGGACCGGGGAGCTGTTTTTT. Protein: CASSISGTGELFF.

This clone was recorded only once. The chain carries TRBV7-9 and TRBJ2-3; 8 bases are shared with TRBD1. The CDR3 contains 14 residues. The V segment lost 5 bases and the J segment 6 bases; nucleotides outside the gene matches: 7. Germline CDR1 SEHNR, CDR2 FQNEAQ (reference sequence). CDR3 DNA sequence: TGTGCCAGCAGCGAGGACAGGGCGAGCGATACGCAGTATTTT. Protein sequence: CASSEDRASDTQYF.

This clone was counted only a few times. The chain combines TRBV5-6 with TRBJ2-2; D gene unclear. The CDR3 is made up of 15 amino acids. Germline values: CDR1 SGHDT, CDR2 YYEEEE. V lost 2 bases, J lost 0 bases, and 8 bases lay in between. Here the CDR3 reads CASSFDPANTGELFF. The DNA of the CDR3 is TGTGCCAGCAGCTTTGATCCGGCGAACACCGGGGAGCTGTTTTTT.

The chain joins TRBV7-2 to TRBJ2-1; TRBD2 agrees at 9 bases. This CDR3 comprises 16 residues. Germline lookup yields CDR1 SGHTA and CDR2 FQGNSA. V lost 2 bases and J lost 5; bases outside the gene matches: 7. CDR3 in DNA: TGTGCCAGCAGCTTACCCAGACTAGCGGATGACAATGAGCAGTTCTTC. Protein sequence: CASSLPRLADDNEQFF.

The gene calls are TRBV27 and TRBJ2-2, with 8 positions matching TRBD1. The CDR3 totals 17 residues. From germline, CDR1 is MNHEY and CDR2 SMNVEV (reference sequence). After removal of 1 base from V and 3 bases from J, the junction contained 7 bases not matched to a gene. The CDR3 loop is CASSLYGRQGYTGELFF. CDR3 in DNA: TGTGCCAGCAGTTTATATGGTCGACAGGGGTACACCGGGGAGCTGTTTTTT.

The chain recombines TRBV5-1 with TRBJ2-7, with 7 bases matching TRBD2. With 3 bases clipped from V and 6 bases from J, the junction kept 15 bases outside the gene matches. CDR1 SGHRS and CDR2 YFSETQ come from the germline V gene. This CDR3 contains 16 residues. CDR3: CASSSPPGGSRSEQYF. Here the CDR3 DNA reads TGCGCCAGCAGCTCCCCCCCGGGCGGGAGTCGCTCCGAGCAGTACTTC.